This entry lists 27 T cell receptor beta chains sequenced from one sample in a study of response to subunit inactivated influenza vaccine. TCRdb passed the RT-PCR reads through MiXCR, listing each CDR3 protein once. This table holds about 650,000 distinct CDR3 sequences, around 16% found once. The sample consisted of PBMCs from blood, taken 11 to 12 days after vaccination. The receptors shown here come from a man over 45 who received an inactivated influenza vaccine.

The chain's CDR3 is CASSQGGGALENIQYF. The CDR3, as DNA: TGTGCCAGCAGTCAAGGAGGGGGGGCCTTGGAAAACATTCAGTACTTC. The chain is built from TRBV6-2 or TRBV6-3 and TRBJ2-4; possibly TRBD2 for D (7 bases). The CDR3 runs 16 residues. V lost 5 bases and J 5 bases, leaving 19 bases between the germline ends. Per the germline V gene, CDR1 is MNHEY and CDR2 is SVGEGT.

V gene TRBV2 combines with J gene TRBJ2-2; no firm D call. Per germline, CDR1 SNHLY and CDR2 FYNNEI. Trimming cost V 8 bases and J 1 base, with 11 bases left between them. CDR3 size: 14 residues. CDR3 DNA: TGTGCCAGCCTCCTTGTCCGGAACACCGGGGAGCTGTTTTTT. This sequence encodes CASLLVRNTGELFF.

There are many counts of this clonotype. The gene calls are TRBV6-5 and TRBJ2-1; either TRBD1 or TRBD2 may supply D (5 bases each). There are 14 residues in the CDR3. Trimming cost V 2 bases and J 5 bases, with 10 bases left between them. The germline gives CDR1 MNHEY, CDR2 SVGAGI. CDR3 loop: CASSYGTTNNEQFF. The CDR3 nucleotides read TGTGCCAGCAGTTACGGGACCACGAACAATGAGCAGTTCTTC.

Ten or more counts support this clonotype. The chain is built from TRBV6-2 or TRBV6-3 and TRBJ1-2; D is undetermined. V shed 4 bases and J shed 8 bases, with 14 bases lying between them. CDR1 and CDR2 from the germline V gene are MNHEY and SVGEGT. CDR3 length equals 13 residues. CDR3 nucleotide sequence: TGTGCCAGCAGTTTGGGTAGAATAAACGGCTACACCTTC. Its protein is CASSLGRINGYTF.

The chain links TRBV4-2 to TRBJ1-6; 9 bases agree with TRBD1. CDR1 is LGHNA, CDR2 YNFKEQ, per germline. This CDR3 is 15 amino acids long. V trimming: 4 bases; J trimming: 7 bases; junction bases outside the gene matches: 5. CDR3 sequence reads: CASSLSGTGNSPLHF. The CDR3 region has the DNA TGTGCCAGCAGCCTATCCGGGACAGGGAATTCACCCCTCCACTTT.

This clonotype was found a few times. This CDR3 is CASSLSSGGSDTQYF. DNA of the CDR3: TGTGCCAGCAGTTTGTCTAGCGGGGGGTCAGATACGCAGTATTTT. The chain links TRBV12-3 or TRBV12-4 to TRBJ2-3, with TRBD2 identical over 11 bases. The CDR3 runs 15 residues. V gave up 3 bases and J gave up 4 bases; unmatched junction bases: 3.

This clonotype appeared many times. This chain joins TRBV29-1 and TRBJ1-4; a weak D match, TRBD1 (6 bases). Germline V gene data show CDR1 as SQVTM and CDR2 as ANQGSEA. The CDR3 extends over 13 amino acids. Trimming left V 6 bases short and J 13 bases short, with 21 bases between. CDR3 loop: CSVLRDLGGGLFF. The CDR3 nucleotides read TGCAGCGTCCTCCGGGACCTTGGGGGCGGACTGTTTTTT. Drawing the rest from reference TRBV29-1 and TRBJ1-4, the complete variable domain is SAVISQKPSRDICQRGTSLTIQCQVDSQVTMMFWYRQQPGQSLTLIATANQGSEATYESGFVIDKFPISRPNLTFSTLTVSNMSPEDSSIYLCSVLRDLGGGLFFGSGTQLSVL.

The chain has TRBV5-1 and TRBJ2-7; D remains unclear. The CDR3 is 15 amino acids. Trimming removed 4 bases at V and 0 bases at J, with 14 bases between. Germline V gene lookup returns CDR1 SGHRS and CDR2 YFSETQ. The chain's CDR3 is CASSPAGFGSYEQYF. CDR3 coding DNA: TGCGCCAGCAGCCCCGCCGGCTTCGGCTCCTACGAGCAGTACTTC.

This clonotype was counted many times. This chain connects TRBV12-3 or TRBV12-4 to TRBJ2-3; D might be TRBD1 (6 bases). Trimming took off 4 bases at V and 3 bases at J, with 14 bases between the two ends. CDR3 length equals 15 residues. The CDR3 sequence: CASSSLARGTDTQYF. In nucleotides, the CDR3 is TGTGCCAGCAGTTCCCTCGCAAGGGGGACAGATACGCAGTATTTT.

V is TRBV9 and J is TRBJ2-7; the D gene could be TRBD1 or TRBD2 (5 bases each). V lost 3 bases and J lost 3, with 10 bases in between. This CDR3 region has 13 residues. CDR1 is SGDLS and CDR2 is YYNGEE in the germline V gene. CDR3 in DNA: TGTGCCAGCAGCGAACGGGACGGCTACGAGCAGTACTTC. Protein sequence: CASSERDGYEQYF.

This clonotype was counted a few times. The J gene is TRBJ2-7, the V gene TRBV7-8; D is perhaps TRBD1 (6 bases). The germline gives CDR1 SGHVS, CDR2 FQNEAQ. Trimming removed 3 bases at V and 3 bases at J, with 12 bases between. This CDR3 has 14 residues. Here the CDR3 reads CASSFGTSVYEQYF. CDR3 sequence (DNA): TGTGCCAGCAGCTTCGGGACATCTGTCTACGAGCAGTACTTC.

This chain links TRBV19 with TRBJ2-1, with D perhaps given as TRBD1 or TRBD2 (5 bases each). V was cut by 5 bases and J by 8 bases, with 13 bases left in between. Germline CDR1 is LNHDA and CDR2 is SQIVND (reference sequence). CDR3 size: 13 residues. The chain's CDR3 is CASSFLRGDEQFF. The CDR3 DNA sequence: TGTGCCAGTAGTTTTTTGAGGGGAGATGAGCAGTTCTTC.

This clonotype was seen more than once but under ten times. The chain recombines TRBV3-1 with TRBJ2-3, with D perhaps being TRBD1 or TRBD2 (5 bases each). This CDR3 is 15 amino acids long. Trimming stripped 3 bases from V and 5 bases from J, with 15 bases between. The germline V gene encodes CDR1 LGHDT and CDR2 YNNKEL (reference sequence). Here the CDR3 reads CASSHWDLGEDTQYF. In DNA form, the CDR3 reads TGTGCCAGCAGCCACTGGGACCTGGGGGAAGATACGCAGTATTTT.

This clonotype was seen more than once but under ten times. The rearrangement uses TRBV11-2 and TRBJ2-1, with D perhaps matching TRBD2 (5 bases). Germline values: CDR1 SGHAT, CDR2 FQNNGV. The CDR3 has 18 amino acids. V was shortened by 5 bases and J by 4 bases, with 24 bases between the two germline ends. CDR3 protein: CASSRRGVRSLIYNEQFF. The CDR3 nucleotides read TGTGCCAGCAGCCGCCGGGGAGTGAGGAGCTTAATATACAATGAGCAGTTCTTC.

The table lists this clonotype with a few counts. The rearrangement joins TRBV12-3 or TRBV12-4 to TRBJ1-1; D ambiguous. V lost 6 bases, J lost 6 bases, and 17 bases lay in between. The CDR3 spans 14 residues. The DNA of the CDR3 is TGTGCCAGCAGCTTAAGAACGACGAGGGCTGAAGCTTTCTTT. This encodes CASSLRTTRAEAFF.

This clonotype was observed a handful of times. This rearrangement joins TRBV5-6 to TRBJ2-7; TRBD2 matches at 7 bases. The junction had 8 bases not matched to a gene; V was cut back by 0 bases and J by 5 bases. In germline, CDR1 is SGHDT, CDR2 YYEEEE. The CDR3 has 15 amino acids. The CDR3 spells CASSLGPAGNNEQYF. CDR3 coding DNA: TGTGCCAGCAGCTTGGGGCCAGCGGGGAACAACGAGCAGTACTTC.

This clonotype was picked up a small number of times. The V call is TRBV29-1, the J call TRBJ2-3; TRBD2 matches 11 bases. Trimming took 6 bases from V and 3 from J; bases not matched to a gene: 8. The germline V gene encodes CDR1 SQVTM and CDR2 ANQGSEA. The CDR3 is 15 residues long. This chain's CDR3 is CSVIDSGGVTDTQYF. The CDR3 nucleotides read TGCAGCGTGATAGATAGCGGGGGGGTTACAGATACGCAGTATTTT.

This clonotype was recorded a few times. The chain couples TRBV11-2 to TRBJ2-7; TRBD1 aligns across 8 bases. The CDR3 length is 16 residues. Germline CDR1 and CDR2: SGHAT and FQNNGV. V was pared by 5 bases and J by 3 bases, with 12 bases of the junction left unmatched. CDR3 region: CASSGIGGDRGYEQYF. CDR3 in DNA: TGTGCCAGCAGCGGAATAGGGGGAGACAGGGGCTACGAGCAGTACTTC.

The CDR3: CASSLGDRDQETQYF. CDR3 DNA sequence: TGTGCCAGCAGCTTAGGAGACAGGGACCAAGAGACCCAGTACTTC. This chain connects TRBV7-2 to TRBJ2-5; 7 nucleotides align to TRBD1. This CDR3 region has 15 residues. Trimming removed 1 base from V and 0 bases from J; junction bases left unmatched: 2. Per the germline V gene, CDR1 is SGHTA and CDR2 is FQGNSA.

This clonotype occurred a few times. The chain couples TRBV7-9 to TRBJ2-1; D remains unclear. CDR1 and CDR2 (germline): SEHNR, FQNEAQ (reference sequence). With 1 base removed from V and 3 bases from J, the gap between germline ends came to 4 bases. CDR3 length equals 13 residues. The CDR3 loop is CASSLEDYNEQFF. For the CDR3, the DNA is TGTGCCAGCAGCTTAGAGGACTACAATGAGCAGTTCTTC.

In its sample, this clonotype was seen a few times. The rearrangement joins TRBV20-1 to TRBJ2-7; D remains unclear. Between the trimmed V and J ends, which lost 5 bases and 0 bases, there was a span of 11 bases. The CDR3 is made up of 13 amino acids. Germline V gives CDR1 DFQATT, CDR2 SNEGSKA (reference sequence). The CDR3 spells CSAPVGNSYEQYF. The DNA of the CDR3 is TGCAGTGCTCCAGTAGGCAACTCCTACGAGCAGTACTTC.

At least ten counts were recorded for this clonotype. The V gene is TRBV28, the J gene TRBJ2-5, with D unresolved. Germline V gives CDR1 MDHEN, CDR2 SYDVKM. V was shortened by 6 bases and J by 1 base, with 6 bases between the two germline ends. This CDR3 has 12 amino acids. The CDR3 region is CASSSFQETQYF. For the CDR3, the DNA is TGTGCCAGCAGCTCCTTCCAAGAGACCCAGTACTTC.

This clonotype was counted between two and nine times. This chain links TRBV5-1 with TRBJ2-1, with TRBD2 matching over 10 bases. CDR3 length: 16 amino acids. The trim removed 4 bases at V and 7 bases at J, leaving 11 bases unmatched. Germline loops: CDR1 SGHRS, CDR2 YFSETQ. The CDR3 spells CASSPLSGGVTNEQFF. The CDR3 region has the DNA TGCGCCAGCAGCCCCCTCAGCGGGGGGGTAACGAATGAGCAGTTCTTC.

At least ten counts were recorded for this clonotype. The V gene is TRBV7-9, the J gene TRBJ2-3, with no clear D. CDR3 length equals 14 residues. Germline CDR1 reads SEHNR; CDR2 reads FQNEAQ (reference sequence). V was shortened by 1 base and J by 6 bases, with 11 bases between the two germline ends. CDR3 sequence: CASSLDVAWDTQYF. The CDR3 coding sequence is TGTGCCAGCAGCTTAGACGTGGCATGGGATACGCAGTATTTT.

Remarks on this clonotype: The junction differs from germline at one of its ends, possibly a read error. This chain links TRBV2 with TRBJ1-1; D is undetermined. This CDR3 contains 16 residues. The germline V gene encodes CDR1 SNHLY and CDR2 FYNNEI. CDR3 amino acids: CASSGPSRGENTEPFF. The CDR3 DNA follows: TGTGCCAGCAGTGGACCGTCCCGCGGGGAAAACACTGAACCTTTCTTT.

The sample holds a few counts of this clonotype. The gene calls are TRBV15 and TRBJ2-1; TRBD2 might be the D (7 bases). Trimming shortened V by 6 bases and J by 11 bases, and 17 bases separated the two germline ends. CDR1 is LNHNV, CDR2 YYDKDF, per germline (reference sequence). The CDR3 sequence is 13 residues long. The CDR3 loop is CATSSSGGLKQFF. The CDR3 DNA is TGTGCCACCAGTTCGTCGGGGGGCCTTAAGCAGTTCTTC.

This chain connects TRBV7-9 to TRBJ2-1; 9 bases align to TRBD1. Germline assignment: CDR1 SEHNR and CDR2 FQNEAQ (reference sequence). The CDR3 covers 16 residues. The junction had 9 bases not matched to a gene; V was cut back by 2 bases and J by 7 bases. This CDR3 is CASSLPLDRGLNEQFF. CDR3 bases: TGTGCCAGCAGCTTACCACTGGACAGGGGATTGAATGAGCAGTTCTTC.